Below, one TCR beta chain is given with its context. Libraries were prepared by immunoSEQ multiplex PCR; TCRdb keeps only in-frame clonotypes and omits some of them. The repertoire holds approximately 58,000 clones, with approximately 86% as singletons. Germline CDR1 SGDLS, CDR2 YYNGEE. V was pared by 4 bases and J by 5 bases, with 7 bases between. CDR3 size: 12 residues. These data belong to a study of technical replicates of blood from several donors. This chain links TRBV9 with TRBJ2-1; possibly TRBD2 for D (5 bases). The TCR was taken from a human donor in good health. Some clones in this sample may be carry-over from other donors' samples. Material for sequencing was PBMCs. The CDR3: CASSYGDNEQFF. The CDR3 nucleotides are TGTGCCAGCAGCTACGGGGACAATGAGCAGTTCTTC.